This TCR beta chain was sequenced in a study of tumor and adjacent non-tumor tissue in lung cancer. Study in general: Patients were aged roughly 31 to 76, roughly nine men and roughly 5 women, stage I to III. Study conclusions and caveats: Tumor tissue had significantly higher TCR diversity than normal lung.

Regarding this clonotype: Its target is not known. A much larger clone is a single base away; this may be a read error.

No cell sorting was done before RNA was extracted from the tissue. The normal lung tissue was taken more than 3 cm from the tumor edge. Donors were chemotherapy-naive, newly diagnosed lung cancer surgical patients in China, August–late 2014. TCRbeta libraries were built with three rounds of nested PCR, modified from ARM-PCR. Via MiXCR, TCRdb re-called the multiplex PCR reads, giving one row per CDR3 protein. The sample comprises around 60,000 distinct CDR3 sequences, about 61% of which are singletons, and 25% to 35% rests with the top ten. The CDR3 contains 15 residues. CDR1 is MGHRA, CDR2 YSYEKL, per germline.

Specimen: distant non-tumor lung tissue. This sequence was found in a man in his 70s with non-small cell lung cancer. The rearrangement links TRBV4-1 to TRBJ2-7, with D possibly being TRBD2 (5 bases). This chain's CDR3 is CVSSQGGSSVYEQYF. The CDR3, as DNA: TGCGTCAGCAGCCAAGGAGGTAGTAGTGTTTACGAGCAGTACTTC.